These 19 T cell receptor beta chains originate from one sample sequenced in a study of Ad26.COV2.S vaccination and SARS-CoV-2 variants (dated by TCRdb to the early 2020s). The treatment or condition label of this sample denotes: 15 to 20 received Ad26.COV2.S at low or high dose, single or two shots; about 5 received placebo; per-sample allocation not given. For vaccine and placebo recipients, the sequenced repertoires came from samples collected on day 63 after the first injection. The method was the immunoSEQ multiplex PCR assay. TCRdb provides this immuneACCESS table in a form limited to in-frame rearrangements. Some clones are lacking; in checked studies, under half of them reflect an unresolved V gene, and why the rest are absent is not known. The sample table records about 320,000 clones; 85% of these occur just once. The ten largest clones add up to under 2.5% of the sample. The sequencing here drew on peripheral blood, taken in a trial of Ad26.COV2.S vaccine versus placebo. These receptors originate from a person between 18 and 59 years old who received the Ad26.COV2.S COVID-19 vaccine or a placebo.

This sequence joins TRBV3-1 (or the pseudogene TRBV3-2) and TRBJ1-1; maybe TRBD1 (5 bases). The germline V gene encodes CDR1 LGHDT and CDR2 YNNKEL (reference sequence). V was trimmed by 1 base and J by 1 base, leaving 10 bases between them. This CDR3 comprises 15 residues. As DNA, the CDR3 is TGTGCCAGCAGCCAAGTGGGGCGGGGGAACACTGAAGCTTTCTTT. Protein sequence: CASSQVGRGNTEAFF.

This clone has only one observation. The J gene is TRBJ1-1, the V gene TRBV5-5; 9 bases align to TRBD1. The CDR3 totals 14 residues. With 5 bases clipped from V and 4 bases from J, the junction kept 6 bases outside the gene matches. CDR1 is SGHKS, CDR2 YYEKEE, per germline (reference sequence). In DNA, the CDR3 is TGTGCCAGCAGGATACAGGGGGCGCCCACTGAAGCTTTCTTT. This encodes CASRIQGAPTEAFF.

This clone was observed a few times. The genes are TRBV6-1 and TRBJ2-7, with D uncertain. The CDR3 is 14 amino acids. The ends were cut back, 2 bases at V and 2 bases at J, with 10 bases in the middle. The germline gives CDR1 MNHNS, CDR2 SASEGT. CDR3 residues: CASSETVLTYEQYF. CDR3 sequence (DNA): TGTGCCAGCAGTGAAACAGTTCTTACCTACGAGCAGTACTTC.

The chain has TRBV27 and TRBJ1-2; no firm D call. Trimming removed 0 bases at V and 5 bases at J, with 10 bases between. Germline V lookup: CDR1 MNHEY, CDR2 SMNVEV (reference sequence). This CDR3 is 14 amino acids long. Written as DNA, the CDR3 is TGTGCCAGCAGTTTATCCGGCGGAGTATATGGCTACACCTTC. Its protein is CASSLSGGVYGYTF.

The chain couples TRBV27 to TRBJ1-1; possible D gene TRBD1, 6 bases. V lost 1 base and J 3 bases, leaving 9 bases between the germline ends. CDR1 and CDR2 (germline): MNHEY, SMNVEV (reference sequence). The CDR3 has 14 residues. Here the CDR3 DNA reads TGTGCCAGCAGTTTATACAGGGAGGACACTGAAGCTTTCTTT. It specifies CASSLYREDTEAFF.

The V call is TRBV15, the J call TRBJ1-5; TRBD1 is a possible D gene (5 bases). Per the germline V gene, CDR1 is LNHNV and CDR2 is YYDKDF (reference sequence). CDR3 length: 12 amino acids. Trimming cost V 2 bases and J 10 bases, with 9 bases left between them. The CDR3 protein is CATSRPGQPQHF. The CDR3 region has the DNA TGTGCCACCAGCAGACCAGGGCAACCCCAGCATTTT.

This sequence joins TRBV27 and TRBJ1-2; TRBD1 matches at 9 bases. After removal of 6 bases from V and 0 bases from J, the junction contained 5 bases not matched to a gene. The germline gives CDR1 MNHEY, CDR2 SMNVEV (reference sequence). CDR3 size: 15 residues. The CDR3 region is CASRDRGWANYGYTF. CDR3 sequence (DNA): TGTGCCAGCAGGGACAGGGGATGGGCTAACTATGGCTACACCTTC.

The chain is built from TRBV5-1 and TRBJ2-5, with D possibly being TRBD1 (5 bases). V dropped 1 base and J dropped 5 bases, with 12 bases sitting between them. Germline lookup yields CDR1 SGHRS and CDR2 YFSETQ. This CDR3 has 14 residues. CDR3 DNA: TGCGCCAGCAGCTTGTTAGGGGCAGGGGAGACCCAGTACTTC. Translated, it gives CASSLLGAGETQYF.

Notes on this clone: Compared with germline, one end of the junction differs, possibly owing to a read error. The chain combines TRBV6-5 with TRBJ1-2; D may be TRBD1 (5 bases). The CDR3 covers 15 residues. CDR1 and CDR2 (germline): MNHEY, SVGAGI. This CDR3 is CASSDSGRGLRGYTF. DNA of the CDR3: TGTGCCAGCAGTGACTCAGGGAGAGGCCTTCGCGGCTACACCTTC.

The gene calls are TRBV10-1 and TRBJ1-5; the D is unclear. Germline V lookup: CDR1 WNHNN, CDR2 SYGVQD (reference sequence). V dropped 6 bases and J dropped 4 bases, with 4 bases sitting between them. The CDR3 runs to 11 residues. CDR3 coding DNA: TGCGCCAGCAGCGAAAATCAGCCCCAGCATTTT. This translates into CASSENQPQHF.

The chain combines TRBV5-1 with TRBJ1-2; D not certain. CDR3 size: 15 residues. The germline V gene has CDR1 SGHRS and CDR2 YFSETQ. With 1 base removed from V and 0 bases from J, the gap between germline ends came to 10 bases. CDR3 region: CASSLLSSTNYGYTF. The CDR3 coding sequence is TGCGCCAGCAGCTTGTTATCGTCTACTAACTATGGCTACACCTTC.

CDR3 sequence reads: CASSGTGEKYF. The DNA for the CDR3 is TGTGCCAGCAGCGGGACAGGGGAAAAGTACTTC. The chain links TRBV2 to TRBJ2-5, with TRBD1 matching over 10 bases. CDR1 SNHLY and CDR2 FYNNEI come from the germline V gene. There are 11 residues in the CDR3. The trim removed 6 bases at V and 12 bases at J, leaving 4 bases unmatched. The full variable domain, with the rest looked up from reference TRBV2 and TRBJ2-5, is EPEVTQTPSHQVTQMGQEVILRCVPISNHLYFYWYRQILGQKVEFLVSFYNNEISEKSEIFDDQFSVERPDGSNFTLKIRSTKLEDSAMYFCASSGTGEKYFGPGTRLLVL.

The gene calls are TRBV9 and TRBJ1-2; possibly TRBD1 for D (6 bases). This CDR3 spans 15 amino acids. V lost 0 bases, J lost 3 bases, and 12 bases lay in between. CDR1 and CDR2 from the germline V gene are SGDLS and YYNGEE. This CDR3 is CASSVGGGSDYGYTF. The CDR3 region has the DNA TGTGCCAGCAGCGTAGGTGGGGGCTCGGACTATGGCTACACCTTC.

This clone appeared once. The V call is TRBV3-1 (or the pseudogene TRBV3-2), the J call TRBJ2-2, with D unclear. The CDR3 is 13 amino acids. The V end was cut by 6 bases, the J end by 6 bases, with 11 bases between. Germline V gene lookup returns CDR1 LGHDT and CDR2 YNNKEL (reference sequence). CDR3 bases: TGTGCCAGCAGAAGACCCGGCCCCGGGGAGCTGTTTTTT. Translated, it gives CASRRPGPGELFF.

This chain joins TRBV28 and TRBJ1-4; D gene uncertain. This CDR3 is built from 13 residues. Trimming pared 5 bases from V and 8 bases from J, leaving 12 bases between. In germline, CDR1 is MDHEN, CDR2 SYDVKM. CDR3 nucleotide sequence: TGTGCCAGCAGTCGATACGACGGGGAAAAACTGTTTTTT. As protein: CASSRYDGEKLFF.

The rearrangement joins TRBV4-1 to TRBJ1-5; D might be TRBD1 (5 bases). This CDR3 comprises 21 residues. V gave up 7 bases and J gave up 5 bases, with 36 bases separating them. Germline V lookup: CDR1 MGHRA, CDR2 YSYEKL. The CDR3 coding sequence is TGCGCCAGCACCTCAAACCCCCGGGACGGCTTGATGCCCCAGAGGCATCAGCCCCAGCATTTT. Encoded protein: CASTSNPRDGLMPQRHQPQHF.

The rearrangement joins TRBV7-3 to TRBJ2-1; unclear D gene. Germline loops: CDR1 SGHTA, CDR2 FQGTGA. This CDR3 comprises 11 residues. V shed 5 bases and J shed 9 bases, with 8 bases lying between them. CDR3 bases: TGTGCCAGCAGCAATTATATTGAGCAGTTCTTC. Protein product: CASSNYIEQFF.

This sequence joins TRBV21-1 and TRBJ2-2; the table's D call, TRBD1, has no DNA check behind it. TRBV21-1 is a pseudogene locus. The CDR3 contains 16 residues. DNA for the CDR3: TGTGCCAGCAGCAACAGACAGGGGGCGCGCGACGGGGAGCTGTTTTTT. Its protein is CASSNRQGARDGELFF.

This clone was detected only a few times. The chain couples TRBV19 to TRBJ2-1; perhaps TRBD2 as D (5 bases). The germline CDR1 and CDR2 sequences are LNHDA and SQIVND (reference sequence). The CDR3 extends over 15 amino acids. Trimming pared 5 bases from V and 10 bases from J, leaving 21 bases between. The CDR3 is CASSPAFVGVGEQFF. The CDR3 nucleotides are TGTGCCAGTAGTCCTGCCTTTGTCGGGGTTGGCGAGCAGTTCTTC.